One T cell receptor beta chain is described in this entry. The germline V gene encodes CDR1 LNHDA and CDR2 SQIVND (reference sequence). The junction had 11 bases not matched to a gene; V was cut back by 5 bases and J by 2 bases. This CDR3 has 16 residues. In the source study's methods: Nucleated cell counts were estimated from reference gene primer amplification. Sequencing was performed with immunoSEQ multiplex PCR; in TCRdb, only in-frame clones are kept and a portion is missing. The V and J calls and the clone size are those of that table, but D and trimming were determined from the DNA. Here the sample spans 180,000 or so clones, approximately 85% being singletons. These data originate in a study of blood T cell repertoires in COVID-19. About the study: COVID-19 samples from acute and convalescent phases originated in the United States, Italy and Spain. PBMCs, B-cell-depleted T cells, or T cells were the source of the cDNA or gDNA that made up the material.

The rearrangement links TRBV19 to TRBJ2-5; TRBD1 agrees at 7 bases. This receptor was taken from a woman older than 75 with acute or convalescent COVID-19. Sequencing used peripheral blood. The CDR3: CASSSPRGRGQETQYF. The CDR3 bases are TGTGCCAGTAGTTCTCCAAGGGGGCGCGGGCAAGAGACCCAGTACTTC.